The 8 T cell receptor beta chains below come from one sample, sequenced in a study of cytomegalovirus exposure and HLA in healthy donors. PCR used 60 Vbeta primers and 13 Jbeta primers. Repertoires were generated with immunoSEQ multiplex PCR, while TCRdb's copy carries only in-frame clones and drops some. The sample yields approximately 150,000 clones, 83% seen once. Sequenced sample: PBMCs. All receptors derive from a man aged 45 to 65 in good health and CMV-seropositive.

V usage is TRBV19 and J usage is TRBJ2-4, with 7 bases that match TRBD1. The V segment lost 4 bases and the J segment 0 bases; nucleotides outside the gene matches: 6. The CDR3 totals 16 residues. The germline gives CDR1 LNHDA, CDR2 SQIVND (reference sequence). CDR3 amino acids: CASSTGGQLAKNIQYF. CDR3 sequence (DNA): TGTGCCAGTAGTACAGGGGGACAGCTAGCCAAAAACATTCAGTACTTC.

The rearrangement links TRBV2 to TRBJ1-5; D uncertain. The germline gives CDR1 SNHLY, CDR2 FYNNEI. V was pared by 2 bases and J by 6 bases, with 11 bases between. The CDR3 has 14 residues. The CDR3 loop reads CASSESAGLQPQHF. CDR3 sequence (DNA): TGTGCCAGCAGTGAATCGGCAGGACTTCAGCCCCAGCATTTT.

Only one count was recorded for this clone. Other DNA variants within this sample encode the same CDR3. This chain uses TRBV5-6 with TRBJ2-5; possible D gene TRBD2, 7 bases. The CDR3 runs 14 residues. V shed 1 base and J shed 5 bases, with 12 bases lying between them. Germline V CDR1 and CDR2: SGHDT, YYEEEE. The CDR3 spells CASSLRGGRETQYF. The CDR3 coding sequence is TGTGCCAGCAGCTTGAGGGGGGGACGGGAGACCCAGTACTTC.

This clone was found once. J is TRBJ2-5 and V is TRBV5-1; 7 nucleotides match TRBD1. The CDR3 is 15 amino acids. Germline V gene lookup returns CDR1 SGHRS and CDR2 YFSETQ. V lost 2 bases and J lost 11; bases outside the gene matches: 15. CDR3 coding DNA: TGCGCCAGCAGCTTACCTTCCCCGGACAGGACACTGCAGTACTTC. Translation gives CASSLPSPDRTLQYF.

The chain links TRBV12-1 to TRBJ2-7; TRBD1 reflects the table's D call only, with no check against the DNA. TRBV12-1 is a pseudogene. CDR3 length equals 13 residues. The CDR3 here is CASSPSRDREGYF. The DNA of the CDR3 is TGTGCCAGCAGCCCGTCCCGGGACAGGGAGGGGTACTTC.

The V call is TRBV7-2, the J call TRBJ1-5; TRBD1 might be the D (6 bases). Germline V gene sequence: CDR1 SGHTA, CDR2 FQGNSA. V gave up 5 bases and J gave up 7 bases, with 9 bases separating them. CDR3 size: 12 residues. DNA for the CDR3: TGTGCCAGCAGCGACAGGTTCCAGCCCCAGCATTTT. This sequence encodes CASSDRFQPQHF.

This clone was counted between two and nine times. The V and J genes are TRBV9 and TRBJ1-4; no clear D. Germline CDR1 is SGDLS and CDR2 is YYNGEE. The CDR3 contains 16 residues. Trimming cost V 4 bases and J 8 bases, with 21 bases left between them. Here the CDR3 DNA reads TGTGCCAGCAGCCCCCGGGAACCGGGTCCCAAGGAAAAACTGTTTTTT. Protein product: CASSPREPGPKEKLFF.

This chain joins TRBV2 and TRBJ2-5; TRBD1 matches at 11 bases. CDR1 and CDR2 from the germline V gene are SNHLY and FYNNEI. There are 14 residues in the CDR3. The trim removed 7 bases at V and 11 bases at J, leaving 12 bases unmatched. This CDR3 reads CASKQDRGLGEQYF. The CDR3 nucleotides read TGTGCCAGCAAACAGGACAGGGGGCTCGGAGAGCAGTACTTC.